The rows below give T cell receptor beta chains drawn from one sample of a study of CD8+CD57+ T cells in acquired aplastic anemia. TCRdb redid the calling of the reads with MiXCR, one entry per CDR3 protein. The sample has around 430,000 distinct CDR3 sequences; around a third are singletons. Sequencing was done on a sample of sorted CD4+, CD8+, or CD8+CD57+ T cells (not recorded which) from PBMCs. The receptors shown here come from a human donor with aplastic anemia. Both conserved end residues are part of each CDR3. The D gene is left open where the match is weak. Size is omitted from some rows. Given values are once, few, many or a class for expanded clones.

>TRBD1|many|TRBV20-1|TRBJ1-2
CSAGDRGRIYGYTF
TGCAGTGCTGGGGACAGGGGGCGAATCTATGGCTACACCTTC
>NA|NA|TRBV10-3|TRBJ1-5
CASSFRMREPQHF
TGTGCCAGCAGTTTTCGTATGAGGGAGCCCCAGCATTTT
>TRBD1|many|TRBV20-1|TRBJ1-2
CSASGTGYGYTF
TGCAGTGCTAGCGGGACAGGATATGGCTACACCTTC
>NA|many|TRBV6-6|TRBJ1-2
CASSYSRNPNYGYTF
TGTGCCAGCAGTTACTCACGCAATCCTAACTATGGCTACACCTTC
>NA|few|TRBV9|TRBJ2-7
CASSVGDWASYEQYF
TGTGCCAGCAGCGTAGGGGACTGGGCATCCTACGAGCAGTACTTC
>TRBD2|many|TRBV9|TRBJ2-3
CASSFVPGLAGDTQYF
TGTGCCAGCAGCTTCGTGCCGGGACTAGCGGGAGATACGCAGTATTTT
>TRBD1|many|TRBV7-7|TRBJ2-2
CASSQGTGGTGELFF
TGTGCTAGCAGCCAAGGGACAGGGGGCACCGGGGAGCTGTTTTTT
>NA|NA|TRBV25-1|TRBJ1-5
CASSDPTANQPQHF
TGTGCCAGCAGTGATCCTACAGCCAATCAGCCCCAGCATTTT
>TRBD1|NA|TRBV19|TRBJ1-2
CTSSTPGTVITQTF
TGTACCAGTAGTACTCCCGGGACAGTAATCACTCAGACCTTC
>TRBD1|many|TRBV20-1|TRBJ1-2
CSARPQGAGSYGYTF
TGCAGTGCTAGACCTCAGGGGGCTGGTAGCTATGGCTACACCTTC
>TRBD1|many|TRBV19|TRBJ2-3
CASSMGTGAVTDTQYF
TGTGCCAGTAGTATGGGGACAGGAGCGGTCACAGATACGCAGTATTTT
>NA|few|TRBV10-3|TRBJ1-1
CASSTTGTMNTEAFF
TGTGCCAGCAGTACAACCGGGACAATGAACACTGAAGCTTTCTTT
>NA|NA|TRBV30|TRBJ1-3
CAWSGENTIYF
TGTGCCTGGAGCGGAGAAAACACCATATATTTT
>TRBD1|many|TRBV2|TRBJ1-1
CASRARTGYTEAFF
TGTGCCAGCAGAGCCCGGACAGGGTACACTGAAGCTTTCTTT
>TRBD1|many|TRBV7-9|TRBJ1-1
CASSFGTGEIEAFF
TGTGCCAGCAGCTTCGGGACAGGGGAGATTGAAGCTTTCTTT
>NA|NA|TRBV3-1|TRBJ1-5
CASSQDTGLSNQPQHF
TGTGCCAGCAGCCAGGATACAGGCCTTAGCAATCAGCCCCAGCATTTT
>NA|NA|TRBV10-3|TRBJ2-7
CAISEASSYEQYF
TGTGCCATCAGTGAAGCTAGCTCCTACGAGCAGTACTTC
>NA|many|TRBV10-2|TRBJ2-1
CASRTVSTYNEQFF
TGCGCCAGCAGGACAGTTTCCACCTACAATGAGCAGTTCTTC
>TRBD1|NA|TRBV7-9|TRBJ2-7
CASSLWTGASYGQYF
TGTGCCAGCAGCTTATGGACAGGGGCTTCCTACGGGCAGTACTTC
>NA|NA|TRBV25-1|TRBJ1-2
CASSPRGANYGYTF
TGTGCCAGCAGCCCCAGGGGCGCCAACTATGGCTACACCTTC
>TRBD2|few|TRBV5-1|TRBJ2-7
CASSLRLAGGPHEQYF
TGCGCCAGCAGCTTGCGACTAGCGGGGGGGCCCCACGAGCAGTACTTC
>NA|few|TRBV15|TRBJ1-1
CATSPQQNTEAFF
TGTGCCACCAGCCCACAGCAGAACACTGAAGCTTTCTTT
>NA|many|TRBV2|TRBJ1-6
CASSAETVGNSPLHF
TGTGCCAGCAGTGCCGAGACAGTCGGAAATTCACCCCTCCACTTT
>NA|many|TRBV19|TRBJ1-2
CASSIRGEYTF
TGTGCCAGTAGTATTAGGGGGGAATACACCTTC
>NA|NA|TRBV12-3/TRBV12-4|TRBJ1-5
CASRAEQGGNQPQHF
TGTGCCAGCAGGGCAGAACAGGGCGGCAATCAGCCCCAGCATTTT
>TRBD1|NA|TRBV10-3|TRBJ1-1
CAIKNGQGCTEAFF
TGTGCCATCAAAAACGGACAGGGATGCACTGAAGCTTTCTTT
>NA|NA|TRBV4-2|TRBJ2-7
CASSQEPGRGFSHEQYF
TGTGCCAGCAGCCAAGAACCCGGACGCGGGTTCTCCCACGAGCAGTACTTC
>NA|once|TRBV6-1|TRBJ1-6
CASSPTAGNSPLHF
TGTGCCAGCAGCCCTACCGCGGGGAATTCACCCCTCCACTTT
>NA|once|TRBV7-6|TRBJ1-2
CAQDYGYTF
TGTGCACAAGACTATGGCTACACCTTC